The table lists the clone carrying this TCR beta chain with a few counts. What it binds is unknown. These data are taken from a study of cytomegalovirus exposure and HLA in healthy donors. Study-level findings and limits: Reports showed the classifier diagnosing cytomegalovirus status with high specificity and sensitivity. Later analysis placed DRB1 highest and HLA-C lowest in TCR association rates, which differed by HLA locus. TCR sequences were mostly rare, though some public TCRs occurred in many donors. It is likely that the observed cluster of highly shared sequence variants was a sequencing artifact.

Vbeta (60) and Jbeta (13) primers were used in the PCR. Sequenced by immunoSEQ multiplex PCR; TCRdb stores in-frame clones only, minus some. The sample includes 120,000 or so clones, around four fifths seen only once; the top ten take 11%. This receptor was taken from a man under 40 in good health and CMV-seropositive. The sample comprised PBMCs.

The CDR3 region has the DNA TGTGCCAGCAGCCCATACCGGGACAGGGGTAATGGCTACACCTTC. Translating gives CASSPYRDRGNGYTF. This chain connects TRBV27 to TRBJ1-2, with TRBD1 identical over 10 bases. This CDR3 is 15 amino acids long. The trim removed 6 bases at V and 6 bases at J, leaving 10 bases unmatched. Per the germline V gene, CDR1 is MNHEY and CDR2 is SMNVEV (reference sequence).